The clone carrying this TCR beta chain has a count of ten or more. Antigen specificity is unknown. TCRdb re-called the 5' RACE reads through MiXCR, storing one row per CDR3 protein. The table lists about 130,000 distinct CDR3 sequences, roughly 6.7% of them singletons, with more than 0.6% in the top ten. The data belong to a study of T cells after yellow fever vaccination. Germline V gene data show CDR1 as SGHTA and CDR2 as FQGTGA. V was pared by 5 bases and J by 1 base, with 8 bases of the junction left unmatched. CDR3 length equals 16 residues. General study findings and limits: Researchers report a weaker secondary response that nonetheless peaked faster, day 5 versus 15.

Specimen: CD4+ T cells sorted from PBMCs, collected 10 days after the yellow fever booster vaccination. The sequence was obtained from a man aged 30 to 39 who received the YFV17D yellow fever vaccine. The chain couples TRBV7-3 to TRBJ2-3, with 8 bases matching TRBD2. The CDR3 protein is CASSPRSGAGTDTQYF. In nucleotides, the CDR3 is TGTGCCAGCAGCCCCCGTAGCGGGGCGGGCACAGATACGCAGTATTTT.